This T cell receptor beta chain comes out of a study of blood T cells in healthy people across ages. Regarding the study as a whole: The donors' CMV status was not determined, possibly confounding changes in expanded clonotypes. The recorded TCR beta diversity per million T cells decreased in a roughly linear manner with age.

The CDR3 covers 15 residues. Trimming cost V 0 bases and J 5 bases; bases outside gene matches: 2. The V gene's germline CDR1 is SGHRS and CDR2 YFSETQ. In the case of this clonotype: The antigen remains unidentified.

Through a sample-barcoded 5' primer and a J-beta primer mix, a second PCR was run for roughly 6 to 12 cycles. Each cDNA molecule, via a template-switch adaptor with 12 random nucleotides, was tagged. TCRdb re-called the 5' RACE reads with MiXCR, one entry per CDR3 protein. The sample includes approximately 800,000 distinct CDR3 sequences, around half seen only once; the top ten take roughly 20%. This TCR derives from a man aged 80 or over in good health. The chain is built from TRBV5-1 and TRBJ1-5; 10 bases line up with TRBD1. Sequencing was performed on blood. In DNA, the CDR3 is TGCGCCAGCAGCTTGGAGGGGACAGGGGATCAGCCCCAGCATTTT. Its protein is CASSLEGTGDQPQHF.